What follows are 31 T cell receptor beta chains derived from one specimen sequenced in a study of STAT5B mutations in CD4+ large granular lymphocyte leukemia. Using immunoSEQ multiplex PCR, the repertoire was profiled, and TCRdb retains in-frame clones only, with some absent. The sample yields 20,000 to 25,000 clones, over 60% seen once. Sample: CD4+ T cells from blood buffy coats. Receptors originate from a human donor in good health.

This rearrangement joins TRBV29-1 to TRBJ2-1; 7 nucleotides line up with TRBD1. The ends lost 5 bases at V and 9 bases at J; junction bases unmatched: 10. CDR3 length: 13 residues. CDR1 and CDR2 from the germline V gene are SQVTM and ANQGSEA. The CDR3 loop reads CSVLTGTGGEQFF. The CDR3 DNA sequence: TGCAGCGTTCTGACAGGGACCGGTGGTGAGCAGTTCTTC.

The gene calls are TRBV11-3 and TRBJ2-5, with no clear D. The CDR3 contains 13 residues. Trimming cost V 4 bases and J 0 bases, with 6 bases left between them. Germline V gene sequence: CDR1 SGHNT, CDR2 YENEEA. CDR3 sequence reads: CASSSKYQETQYF. Here the CDR3 DNA reads TGTGCCAGCAGCTCAAAGTACCAAGAGACCCAGTACTTC.

This clone was detected only once. The V call is TRBV20-1, the J call TRBJ2-1, with D hard to call. CDR1 is DFQATT and CDR2 is SNEGSKA in the germline V gene (reference sequence). The CDR3 spans 11 residues. The ends were cut back, 2 bases at V and 9 bases at J, with 8 bases in the middle. The CDR3 reads CSARSDGEQFF. CDR3 DNA sequence: TGCAGTGCTAGAAGCGATGGTGAGCAGTTCTTC.

The chain is built from TRBV28 and TRBJ2-1; 8 bases are shared with TRBD2. The V segment lost 8 bases and the J segment 6 bases; nucleotides outside the gene matches: 15. CDR3 length: 16 amino acids. Germline CDR1 and CDR2: MDHEN and SYDVKM. The CDR3 region is CASSPSGLAGLNEQFF. The CDR3 DNA is TGTGCCAGCTCCCCCTCCGGGCTAGCGGGCCTCAATGAGCAGTTCTTC.

The rearrangement links TRBV5-4 to TRBJ2-1; 11 nucleotides match TRBD2. V shed 8 bases, J shed 1 base, and the junction held 8 bases outside the gene matches. CDR1 is SGHNT, CDR2 YYREEE, per germline (reference sequence). The CDR3 totals 16 residues. The CDR3 nucleotides read TGTGCCAGTTATATAGCGGGAGGGCTTTCCTACAATGAGCAGTTCTTC. This sequence encodes CASYIAGGLSYNEQFF.

This chain connects TRBV11-2 to TRBJ1-2; D not resolved. The CDR3 is made up of 12 amino acids. Germline V gives CDR1 SGHAT, CDR2 FQNNGV. With 2 bases removed from V and 6 bases from J, the gap between germline ends came to 7 bases. As DNA, the CDR3 is TGTGCCAGCAGCTTAAGAAGGGATGGCTACACCTTC. Amino acid sequence: CASSLRRDGYTF.

This clone came up a few times. The chain is built from TRBV4-1 and TRBJ2-7; TRBD1 matches at 8 bases. Germline V gene sequence: CDR1 MGHRA, CDR2 YSYEKL. This CDR3 spans 16 amino acids. With V trimmed by 1 base and J by 3 bases, 8 bases remained unmatched. DNA of the CDR3: TGCGCCAGCAGCCAAGGGAGGGACAGGTTCTACTACGAGCAGTACTTC. Its translation is CASSQGRDRFYYEQYF.

This chain connects TRBV2 to TRBJ2-2, with unresolved D. Per germline, CDR1 SNHLY and CDR2 FYNNEI. The CDR3 spans 15 residues. The ends were cut back, 4 bases at V and 0 bases at J, with 9 bases in the middle. DNA of the CDR3: TGTGCCAGCAGTGCTGAAGGGACGAACACCGGGGAGCTGTTTTTT. Amino acid sequence: CASSAEGTNTGELFF.

This clone was seen only a few times. The rearrangement joins TRBV4-1 to TRBJ1-2, with D possibly being TRBD1 (5 bases). Germline V gives CDR1 MGHRA, CDR2 YSYEKL. The CDR3 runs 14 residues. The germline V and J ends were trimmed by 4 bases and 8 bases, with 17 bases remaining between them. For the CDR3, the DNA is TGCGCCAGCAGCCGAGACAGCATGGGTGCGGGCTACACCTTC. Translating gives CASSRDSMGAGYTF.

CDR3 DNA: TGTGCCAGCAGCCAAGTCATGGTGGGACTCACCGGGGAGCTGTTTTTT. It is translated as CASSQVMVGLTGELFF. The chain combines TRBV4-2 with TRBJ2-2; maybe TRBD2 (6 bases). Trimming took off 1 base at V and 4 bases at J, with 13 bases between the two ends. This CDR3 comprises 16 residues. The germline V gene encodes CDR1 LGHNA and CDR2 YNFKEQ.

The chain employs TRBV10-1 and TRBJ2-3; 8 bases are shared with TRBD2. The CDR3 consists of 14 residues. V was clipped by 5 bases and J by 4 bases; unmatched bases: 5. Germline V gene lookup returns CDR1 WNHNN and CDR2 SYGVQD (reference sequence). The CDR3 nucleotides are TGCGCCAGCAGTCCAGCGGGAGACCCAGATACGCAGTATTTT. Its translation is CASSPAGDPDTQYF.

The chain is built from TRBV11-2 and TRBJ1-6; the D is unclear. This CDR3 is 16 amino acids long. Germline CDR1 SGHAT, CDR2 FQNNGV. V was trimmed by 1 base and J by 10 bases, leaving 17 bases between them. The CDR3 protein is CASSLVGGQVASPLHF. The CDR3 coding sequence is TGTGCCAGCAGCTTAGTGGGTGGGCAGGTTGCCTCACCCCTCCACTTT.

The chain joins TRBV20-1 to TRBJ1-2, with 7 bases matching TRBD1. V was clipped by 3 bases and J by 8 bases; unmatched bases: 3. Germline assignment: CDR1 DFQATT and CDR2 SNEGSKA (reference sequence). The CDR3 sequence is 11 residues long. CDR3 bases: TGCAGTGCTAGTAAGGACAGGGGCTACACCTTC. It encodes CSASKDRGYTF.

V and J are TRBV9 and TRBJ2-7, with 13 bases that match TRBD2. J was trimmed by 5 bases and V by 0 bases; bases with no gene match: 2. Germline CDR1 and CDR2: SGDLS and YYNGEE. The CDR3 sequence is 15 residues long. The CDR3, as DNA: TGTGCCAGCAGCGTAGGGACTAGCGGGAGTAACGAGCAGTACTTC. It encodes CASSVGTSGSNEQYF.

The chain is built from TRBV6-5 and TRBJ2-1, with TRBD2 as a possible D gene (7 bases). This CDR3 contains 15 residues. From germline, CDR1 is MNHEY and CDR2 SVGAGI. Trimming pared 7 bases from V and 4 bases from J, leaving 17 bases between. CDR3 in amino acids: CASKTSAGVYNEQFF. CDR3 bases: TGTGCCAGCAAAACTAGCGCAGGGGTATACAATGAGCAGTTCTTC.

This clone occurred once. The chain recombines TRBV7-9 with TRBJ1-5; 9 nucleotides line up with TRBD1. In germline, CDR1 is SEHNR, CDR2 FQNEAQ (reference sequence). The trim removed 5 bases at V and 4 bases at J, leaving 6 bases unmatched. This CDR3 has 15 residues. The CDR3 DNA follows: TGTGCCAGCAGCCCCGGGACAGGGACAAATCAGCCCCAGCATTTT. It is translated as CASSPGTGTNQPQHF.

The V and J genes are TRBV6-6 and TRBJ2-3; D call uncertain. The CDR3 is made up of 14 amino acids. Deletions cut 6 bases from V and 4 bases from J, with 14 bases between. Germline CDR1 MNHNY, CDR2 SVGAGI (reference sequence). CDR3 residues: CASRLTGGADTQYF. The DNA for the CDR3 is TGTGCCAGCAGATTAACCGGCGGCGCAGATACGCAGTATTTT.

This clone was seen only once. V is TRBV5-1 and J is TRBJ2-1; 11 positions agree with TRBD2. V shed 4 bases and J 0 bases; nucleotides not matched to a gene: 3. The CDR3 has 16 residues. Germline V gives CDR1 SGHRS, CDR2 YFSETQ. The CDR3 reads CASSTGLAGSYNEQFF. CDR3 coding DNA: TGCGCCAGCAGCACCGGACTAGCGGGCTCCTACAATGAGCAGTTCTTC.

This chain joins TRBV19 and TRBJ2-1; the match to TRBD2 covers 14 bases. Germline assignment: CDR1 LNHDA and CDR2 SQIVND (reference sequence). The CDR3 loop spans 18 amino acids. V dropped 5 bases and J dropped 0; count of bases not matched to a gene: 6. The CDR3 DNA follows: TGTGCCAGTAGTCACGGACTAGCGGGAGGCCTCTCCTACAATGAGCAGTTCTTC. It is translated as CASSHGLAGGLSYNEQFF.

The chain is built from TRBV5-1 and TRBJ2-5; D may be TRBD1 (5 bases). With the DNA end fitting TRBJ2-7 better, the J assignment may be wrong. This CDR3 has 15 amino acids. The germline CDR1 and CDR2 sequences are SGHRS and YFSETQ. The CDR3 spells CASSLDQGFLYEQYF. In nucleotides, the CDR3 is TGCGCCAGCAGCTTGGACCAGGGCTTTCTCTACGAGCAGTACTTC.

The chain is built from TRBV27 and TRBJ2-7; either TRBD1 or TRBD2 may supply D (7 bases each). Germline loops: CDR1 MNHEY, CDR2 SMNVEV (reference sequence). This CDR3 has 15 amino acids. V was trimmed by 6 bases and J by 3 bases, leaving 18 bases between them. The CDR3: CASRPAGQTYYEQYF. The CDR3 coding sequence is TGTGCCAGCAGACCAGCGGGACAGACCTACTACGAGCAGTACTTC.

The genes are TRBV14 and TRBJ2-1; either TRBD1 or TRBD2 may fit D (6 bases each). The CDR3 covers 16 residues. V lost 3 bases and J lost 10, with 22 bases in between. Germline CDR1 reads SGHDN; CDR2 reads FVKESK. The CDR3 loop is CASSQPRGTFVLEQFF. The DNA for the CDR3 is TGTGCCAGCAGCCAGCCTAGGGGGACTTTTGTCTTAGAGCAGTTCTTC.

This chain joins TRBV5-1 and TRBJ2-5; TRBD1 aligns across 7 bases. Germline trimming cut 0 bases from V and 2 bases from J; bases unmatched to any gene: 13. Germline lookup yields CDR1 SGHRS and CDR2 YFSETQ. The CDR3 is made up of 18 amino acids. The CDR3: CASSLAGTANPFQETQYF. CDR3 nucleotide sequence: TGCGCCAGCAGCTTGGCTGGGACAGCGAACCCCTTTCAAGAGACCCAGTACTTC.

This chain connects TRBV6-6 to TRBJ2-7, with a possible D match to TRBD1 (6 bases). Trimming removed 4 bases at V and 2 bases at J, with 12 bases between. CDR1 is MNHNY and CDR2 is SVGAGI in the germline V gene (reference sequence). CDR3 length: 14 amino acids. The CDR3 loop reads CASSSSGVAYEQYF. The CDR3 DNA sequence: TGTGCCAGCAGTTCGTCAGGGGTCGCCTACGAGCAGTACTTC.

The chain combines TRBV6-5 with TRBJ2-3, with D maybe TRBD1 (6 bases). V lost 2 bases and J 2 bases, leaving 11 bases between the germline ends. This CDR3 spans 15 amino acids. CDR1 and CDR2 (germline): MNHEY, SVGAGI. The CDR3 nucleotides read TGTGCCAGCAGTTACCAGGACAGCTACACAGATACGCAGTATTTT. Translating gives CASSYQDSYTDTQYF.

This sequence joins TRBV6-5 and TRBJ1-1, with 9 bases identical to TRBD1. V dropped 5 bases and J dropped 6; count of bases not matched to a gene: 10. Germline CDR1 reads MNHEY; CDR2 reads SVGAGI. This CDR3 is 15 amino acids long. The CDR3 nucleotides are TGTGCCAGCAGTCCTAGACAGGGGGGGTCTGCTGAAGCTTTCTTT. This gives the protein CASSPRQGGSAEAFF.

This clone was counted between two and nine times. The chain has TRBV29-1 and TRBJ1-5; D is possibly TRBD1 (6 bases). The germline V gene encodes CDR1 SQVTM and CDR2 ANQGSEA. Trimming pared 2 bases from V and 1 base from J, leaving 12 bases between. The length of the CDR3 is 15 residues. The CDR3 DNA follows: TGCAGCGTTGAACCGGGACACCTAAGCAATCAGCCCCAGCATTTT. Its protein product is CSVEPGHLSNQPQHF.

This chain uses TRBV7-9 with TRBJ2-6, with unresolved D. Trimming shortened V by 1 base and J by 0 bases, and 10 bases separated the two germline ends. Germline lookup yields CDR1 SEHNR and CDR2 FQNEAQ (reference sequence). CDR3 size: 17 residues. Written as DNA, the CDR3 is TGTGCCAGCAGCTTAGTGGGCAGACTCTCTGGGGCCAACGTCCTGACTTTC. Translation gives CASSLVGRLSGANVLTF.

V usage is TRBV4-1 and J usage is TRBJ1-2; 7 nucleotides match TRBD1. V lost 0 bases, J lost 5 bases, and 9 bases stayed unmatched. The CDR3 is 16 amino acids. The germline V gene has CDR1 MGHRA and CDR2 YSYEKL. This chain's CDR3 is CASSQDPTGRRYGYTF. CDR3 coding DNA: TGCGCCAGCAGCCAAGACCCGACAGGGAGAAGGTATGGCTACACCTTC.

The chain links TRBV6-5 to TRBJ2-3; possibly TRBD2 for D (5 bases). Germline loops: CDR1 MNHEY, CDR2 SVGAGI. The CDR3 length is 14 residues. The ends were cut back, 2 bases at V and 4 bases at J, with 10 bases in the middle. The CDR3 DNA is TGTGCCAGCAGTTACCTGAGGGATTCAGATACGCAGTATTTT. It specifies CASSYLRDSDTQYF.

The CDR3 bases are TGTGCCAGCAAGGAGGGAGGGCCACCCGAGCAGTACTTC. Protein sequence: CASKEGGPPEQYF. The chain combines TRBV28 with TRBJ2-7; TRBD2 aligns across 7 bases. The CDR3 sequence is 13 residues long. The trim removed 7 bases at V and 6 bases at J, leaving 9 bases unmatched. CDR1 is MDHEN, CDR2 SYDVKM, per germline.